The T cell receptor (beta chain) under discussion was sequenced for a study of T cell responses to AZD1222 COVID-19 vaccine. Looking at the study overall: Second-dose schedules of about 4 or about 12 weeks were combined.

Assay used: immunoSEQ multiplex PCR; TCRdb lists only in-frame clones, some missing. The sample has roughly 100,000 clones; about nine tenths are singletons. Findings and caveats of the study: Every sample of the repertoires postdated the peak T cell response.

As for this clone: The antigen remains unidentified.

This CDR3 is 15 amino acids long. Trimming at V came to 3 bases and at J to 5 bases, leaving 7 bases not matched to a gene. CDR1 is SGHRS, CDR2 YFSETQ, per germline. The sequenced sample was peripheral blood, obtained on day 0 of AZD1222 vaccination. The rearrangement uses TRBV5-1 and TRBJ2-2, with 7 bases matching TRBD2. This clonotype originated in an adult in good health. CDR3 coding DNA: TGCGCCAGCAGCTCCGGGGGGAGAGGGACCGGGGAGCTGTTTTTT. Its translation is CASSSGGRGTGELFF.